The rows below give T cell receptor beta chains drawn from one sample of a study of blood T cell repertoires in COVID-19. TCRdb's copy holds only in-frame clones and misses some; the assay was immunoSEQ multiplex PCR. This table has roughly 120,000 clones, less than 85% appearing once. Sequenced sample: peripheral blood. These receptors were collected from a woman in her sixties or seventies with acute or convalescent COVID-19. The CDR3 runs from the conserved cysteine through the conserved F or W. The D gene is left open where the match is weak. Some rows have no size entry. The others give once, few or many, or a class for an expanded clone.

TGTGCCAGCAGCTTTGAGGGGGACGAGCAGTACTTC,CASSFEGDEQYF,TRBJ2-7,-,-,TRBV7-8
TGTGCCAGCAGTTTTAGTGGTGGACAGGGGACCCGGAGAAACACCATATATTTT,CASSFSGGQGTRRNTIYF,TRBJ1-3,TRBD1,-,TRBV28
TGTGCTAGCAGCTTGGGGGCGGGGGGGGGTATGATCTACGAGCAGTACTTC,CASSLGAGGGMIYEQYF,TRBJ2-7,TRBD2,-,TRBV7-7
TGTGCCAGCAGACAAGGACAGGGGAGCTACGAGCAGTACTTC,CASRQGQGSYEQYF,TRBJ2-7,TRBD1,-,TRBV28
TGTGCCAGCAGTGACAGCCTTGGGACCCAGTACTTC,CASSDSLGTQYF,TRBJ2-5,-,-,TRBV12-3/TRBV12-4
TGTGCCAGCAGGTTATCAGGGGTCACTGAAGCTTTCTTT,CASRLSGVTEAFF,TRBJ1-1,-,-,TRBV12-3/TRBV12-4
TGTGCCAGCAGCTTAGGGGGAGACTATGGCTACACCTTC,CASSLGGDYGYTF,TRBJ1-2,-,once,TRBV7-2
TGTGCCAGCAGCTTATTCCGACAGCGTGGAAACACCATATATTTT,CASSLFRQRGNTIYF,TRBJ1-3,-,-,TRBV7-9
TGTGCCAGCAGTTTCAGGGAGGCTTGGACTGAAGCTTTCTTT,CASSFREAWTEAFF,TRBJ1-1,-,-,TRBV6-5
TGTGCCTGGAGTGTCGGGGGGTTGGCTGAAGCTTTCTTT,CAWSVGGLAEAFF,TRBJ1-1,-,-,TRBV30
TGTGCCAGCAGGTACGCGGAACTTAACTATGGCTACACCTTC,CASRYAELNYGYTF,TRBJ1-2,-,once,TRBV28
TGTGCTAGTGCCTTGGGAGAAGCGGGAGGCAATGAGCAGTTCTTC,CASALGEAGGNEQFF,TRBJ2-1,TRBD2,-,TRBV12-5
TGTGCCACCAGGGGTAAGGGCGCCGGGGAGCTGTTTTTT,CATRGKGAGELFF,TRBJ2-2,-,-,TRBV19
TGTGCCAGCAGCTTGCCTAGCTTAGAGACCCAGTACTTC,CASSLPSLETQYF,TRBJ2-5,-,-,TRBV5-6
TGTGCCAGCACTACAGGGGATAAAGGTGGCTACACCTTC,CASTTGDKGGYTF,TRBJ1-2,TRBD1,-,TRBV3-1/TRBV3-2
TGCGCCAGCAGCCAAGAAGGGGCAGGAAGGTCACCCCTCCACTTT,CASSQEGAGRSPLHF,TRBJ1-6,-,-,TRBV4-1
TGTGCCAGCAGCCAAGAGGACAGCTCTGGAAACACCATATATTTT,CASSQEDSSGNTIYF,TRBJ1-3,-,-,TRBV14